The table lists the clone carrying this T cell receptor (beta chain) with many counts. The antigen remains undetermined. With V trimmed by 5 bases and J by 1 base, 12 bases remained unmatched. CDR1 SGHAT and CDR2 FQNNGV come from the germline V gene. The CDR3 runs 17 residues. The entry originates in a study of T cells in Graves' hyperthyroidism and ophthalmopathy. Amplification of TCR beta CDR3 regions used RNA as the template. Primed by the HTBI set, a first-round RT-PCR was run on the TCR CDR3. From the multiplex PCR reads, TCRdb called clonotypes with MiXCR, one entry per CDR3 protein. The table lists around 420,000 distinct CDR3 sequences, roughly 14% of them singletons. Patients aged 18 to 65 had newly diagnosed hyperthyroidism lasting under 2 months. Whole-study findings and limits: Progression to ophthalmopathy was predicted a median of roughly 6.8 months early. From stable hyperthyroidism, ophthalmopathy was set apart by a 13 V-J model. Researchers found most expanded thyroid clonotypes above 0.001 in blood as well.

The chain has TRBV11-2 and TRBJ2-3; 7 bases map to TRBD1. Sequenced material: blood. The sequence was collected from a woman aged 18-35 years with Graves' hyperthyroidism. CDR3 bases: TGTGCCAGCAGCCTATTACAGGGGTCAATAGGCACAGATACGCAGTATTTT. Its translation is CASSLLQGSIGTDTQYF.